This T cell receptor (beta chain) came from a study of blood T cell repertoires in COVID-19 (TCRdb year 2020). The study in broad terms: Samples covering the acute and convalescent phases of COVID-19 were provided by collaborators in the United States, Italy and Spain. The prospective study material was composed of cDNA or gDNA derived from T cells, B-cell-depleted T cells, or PBMCs. The dataset comprised deeply sampled blood TCRbeta repertoires from subjects exposed to, actively infected with, or recovered from COVID-19. The repertoires were released in a freely available public database intended as a resource for research on the immune response to SARS-CoV-2. The samples were drawn from the first 160 participants of the ongoing ImmuneRACE study and from some 1,300 subjects provided by 6 global collaborators. Nearly every sample came with metadata listing a de-identified subject ID, COVID-19 status, age in years and sex. Where available, HLA class I and class II types were taken from metadata supplied by the sample provider and were not determined by assay-based typing. Study-level results and caveats: How much clinical and demographic metadata was included differed by source and by participant, and the metadata was provided uncurated.

Each collaborating institution followed its own protocols to collect whole blood in K2EDTA tubes. For TCRbeta analysis, collaborators shipped samples in one of three forms: frozen whole blood, isolated PBMCs, or DNA extracted from either of those sample types. V is shortened by 2 bases, J by 5 bases, and the region joining them spans 15 bases. The CDR3 runs 15 amino acids, cysteine and phenylalanine included. CDR3 DNA only is kept here, 45 bases in frame from base 1. CDR1 and CDR2, per the germline V gene, are SGHDN and FVKESK. TCRbeta CDR3 regions were amplified from genomic DNA by means of the immunoSEQ Assay, a bias-controlled multiplex PCR. Under the source paper's analysis protocol: Within the assay, amplification of reference gene primers was used to estimate how many nucleated cells each sample contained. To quantify the absolute abundance of each unique TCRbeta CDR3 rearrangement, sequence reads were collapsed and filtered. Productive Simpson clonality was computed per sample as the square root of Simpson's diversity index over productive rearrangements. Sourced from immuneACCESS, this table was stored by TCRdb with only in-frame sequences that have V and J called. A share of the clones is absent; for the studies checked, an unresolved V gene accounts for under half, and the remainder has no known explanation. From that table come the V and J calls and clone size; the DNA was used to work out D and trimming. The sample includes about 190,000 clones, with roughly 80% observed a single time. The ten largest clones represent approximately 15% of the sample.

Points on this clone: Its binding antigen is unknown. No clone much larger than this one lies a single base away; base qualities are absent.

The origin of this receptor is a man aged 55-75 years with active or convalescent COVID-19. The chain was built from TRBV14 and TRBJ2-5; TRBD2 could be the D gene, as 6 bases match. The sample was peripheral blood. The DNA is as follows: TGTGCCAGCAGCCAAAGGGGACTCCAGAGGGAGACCCAGTACTTC. It translates to CASSQRGLQRETQYF.